This is a list of T cell receptor beta chains from one sample in a study of cytomegalovirus exposure and HLA in healthy donors. Method: immunoSEQ multiplex PCR; TCRdb's copy keeps in-frame clones and lacks some. The sample carries approximately 150,000 clones, about 74% recorded once. The sequencing sample was made of PBMCs. The origin of the receptors is a male donor in good health and CMV-seronegative. The CDR3 runs from the conserved cysteine through the conserved F or W. D genes are given only for firm matches. Clone size appears in some rows only: once, few, many, or a class for an expanded clone.

clone_size	d_call	v_call	j_call	cdr3_aa	cdr3_nt
-	TRBD1	TRBV5-1	TRBJ2-4	CASSPGQALAKNIQYF	TGCGCCAGCAGCCCCGGACAGGCCTTAGCCAAAAACATTCAGTACTTC
-	TRBD2	TRBV4-1	TRBJ2-1	CASSHASSGGLDEQFF	TGCGCCAGCAGCCATGCTTCTAGCGGGGGACTCGATGAGCAGTTCTTC
-	-	TRBV2	TRBJ1-5	CAGGRDTNQPQHF	TGTGCCGGAGGGAGGGACACCAATCAGCCCCAGCATTTT
once	-	TRBV6-5	TRBJ2-2	CASSYFRQTGELFF	TGTGCCAGCAGTTACTTCCGACAAACCGGGGAGCTGTTTTTT
-	-	TRBV9	TRBJ2-5	CASSAARRGKETQYF	TGTGCCAGCAGCGCCGCGAGACGCGGGAAAGAGACCCAGTACTTC
-	TRBD1	TRBV4-1	TRBJ1-3	CASSHTTGTGGLRSGNTIYF	TGCGCCAGCAGCCATACGACCGGCACAGGGGGCCTACGCTCTGGAAACACCATATATTTT
-	TRBD1	TRBV27	TRBJ2-2	CASRTGQYTGELFF	TGTGCCAGCAGGACGGGACAGTACACCGGGGAGCTGTTTTTT
-	-	TRBV4-3	TRBJ1-5	CASSHSFESDSNQPQHF	TGCGCCAGCAGCCACTCGTTTGAGAGCGATAGCAATCAGCCCCAGCATTTT
-	TRBD2	TRBV11-3	TRBJ2-1	CASSLRTSGGAHEQFF	TGTGCCAGCAGCTTAAGGACTAGCGGGGGGGCACATGAGCAGTTCTTC
-	-	TRBV9	TRBJ2-3	CASSPDRGTDTQYF	TGTGCCAGCAGCCCCGATCGAGGTACAGATACGCAGTATTTT